Listed below are T cell receptor beta chains from one sample, sequenced in a study of human T cells and chemical hapten exposure. MiXCR was run by TCRdb on the RACE reads, yielding one entry per CDR3 protein. Here the sample spans roughly 260,000 distinct CDR3 sequences, 8.6% being singletons. The material was whole blood, obtained in connection with sensitization to the hapten diphenylcyclopropenone (DPC). These receptors were taken from a woman in her 40s with alopecia areata. Some clones in this sample may be carry-over from other donors' samples. Both conserved end residues are part of each CDR3. Each record gives: J gene, V gene, CDR3 length, D gene, clone size, CDR3 protein, CDR3 DNA. The D gene is left open where the match is weak. Clone size is shown for a subset of rows, as once, few, many or a class of expanded clone.

TRBJ2-7,TRBV6-2/TRBV6-3,14,TRBD2,few,CASSRQRGPYEQYF,TGTGCCAGCAGTCGACAGCGGGGCCCCTACGAGCAGTACTTC
TRBJ2-2,TRBV27,15,NA,NA,CASSLNWQSSGELFF,TGTGCCAGCAGTTTGAATTGGCAGAGTAGTGGGGAGCTGTTTTTT
TRBJ1-3,TRBV5-6,13,NA,many,CASSLNAGNTIYF,TGTGCCAGCAGCTTAAATGCTGGAAACACCATATATTTT
TRBJ1-5,TRBV18,15,NA,few,CASSPGQISNQPQHF,TGTGCCAGCTCACCAGGACAGATTAGCAATCAGCCCCAGCATTTT
TRBJ2-3,TRBV15,15,NA,NA,CATSRSQVFADTQYF,TGTGCCACCAGCAGATCTCAGGTCTTTGCAGATACGCAGTATTTT
TRBJ2-3,TRBV4-3,17,TRBD2,few,CASSQDRGTSGTDTQYF,TGCGCCAGCAGCCAAGATAGGGGGACTAGCGGCACAGATACGCAGTATTTT
TRBJ2-5,TRBV12-3/TRBV12-4,14,TRBD2,few,CASSMGTSPETQYF,TGTGCCAGCAGTATGGGGACTAGCCCAGAGACCCAGTACTTC
TRBJ2-5,TRBV5-1,15,NA,few,CASSLGPGGRETQYF,TGCGCCAGCAGCTTGGGCCCGGGCGGCCGAGAGACCCAGTACTTC
TRBJ2-1,TRBV6-6,14,NA,NA,CASSYQVINNEQFF,TGTGCCAGCAGTTATCAGGTGATAAACAATGAGCAGTTCTTC
TRBJ2-2,TRBV4-3,17,NA,few,CASSILGGYSNTGELFF,TGCGCCAGCAGTATTCTCGGGGGTTATTCGAACACCGGGGAGCTGTTTTTT
TRBJ2-1,TRBV29-1,14,NA,few,CSVEDQEGYNEQFF,TGCAGCGTTGAAGATCAGGAGGGTTACAATGAGCAGTTCTTC
TRBJ2-7,TRBV9,14,NA,NA,CASSVVASSYEQYF,TGTGCCAGCAGCGTAGTCGCTAGCTCCTACGAGCAGTACTTC
TRBJ2-7,TRBV27,15,TRBD1,few,CASSFSPGQRYEQYF,TGTGCCAGCAGTTTTTCGCCGGGACAGCGCTACGAGCAGTACTTC
TRBJ1-3,TRBV29-1,14,NA,NA,CSAATGTQGNTIYF,TGCAGCGCAGCCACCGGGACCCAAGGAAACACCATATATTTT
TRBJ2-5,TRBV7-2,16,NA,many,CASSLVPLAAQETQYF,TGTGCCAGCAGCTTAGTTCCGCTGGCGGCCCAAGAGACCCAGTACTTC
TRBJ2-7,TRBV28,18,NA,many,CASSSIPSPTASSYEQYF,TGTGCCAGCAGTTCTATCCCCTCCCCGACGGCCAGCTCCTACGAGCAGTACTTC
TRBJ1-4,TRBV4-3,15,NA,few,CASSQDRGSPRNLFF,TGCGCCAGCAGCCAAGATCGGGGTTCTCCGAGAAATCTGTTTTTT
TRBJ2-3,TRBV6-6,12,NA,few,CASSYPQDTQYF,TGTGCCAGCAGTTACCCCCAGGATACGCAGTATTTT
TRBJ1-6,TRBV5-1,14,TRBD1,few,CASSRDRESSPLHF,TGCGCCAGCAGCAGGGACAGGGAGTCTTCACCCCTCCACTTT
TRBJ2-7,TRBV29-1,11,NA,many,CSAKERYEQYF,TGCAGCGCGAAGGAACGCTACGAGCAGTACTTC
TRBJ2-2,TRBV9,14,TRBD2,NA,CASKAGEGTGELFF,TGTGCCAGCAAAGCGGGAGAGGGCACCGGGGAGCTGTTTTTT
TRBJ2-1,TRBV24-1,10,NA,NA,CATSKNEQFF,TGTGCCACCAGTAAGAATGAGCAGTTCTTC
TRBJ2-3,TRBV6-2/TRBV6-3,13,NA,few,CASKGHYTDTQYF,TGTGCCAGCAAGGGGCATTACACAGATACGCAGTATTTT
TRBJ2-7,TRBV5-1,16,NA,few,CASSLDPSATSYEQYF,TGCGCCAGCAGCTTGGATCCTAGCGCTACATCCTACGAGCAGTACTTC
TRBJ1-5,TRBV6-5,13,TRBD1,NA,CASARTGDQPQHF,TGTGCCAGCGCCAGGACAGGGGATCAGCCCCAGCATTTT
TRBJ2-2,TRBV10-3,16,TRBD1,many,CAIRPGTGANTGELFF,TGTGCCATCAGGCCCGGGACAGGGGCGAACACCGGGGAGCTGTTTTTT
TRBJ2-3,TRBV6-2/TRBV6-3,18,TRBD2,many,CASSYRTLQREGRHTQYF,TGTGCCAGCAGTTATCGGACGCTCCAGCGGGAGGGAAGGCATACGCAGTATTTT
TRBJ1-4,TRBV7-2,15,NA,few,CASSPGGLPNEKLFF,TGTGCCAGCAGCCCCGGGGGGCTGCCTAATGAAAAACTGTTTTTT
TRBJ2-3,TRBV7-9,14,TRBD1,NA,CASSRTGGGDTQYF,TGTGCCAGCAGCCGGACAGGGGGCGGAGATACGCAGTATTTT
TRBJ1-4,TRBV28,11,NA,NA,CASSGYEKLFF,TGTGCCAGCAGCGGGTATGAAAAACTGTTTTTT
TRBJ2-3,TRBV20-1,16,TRBD2,few,CSASRGLAGGPDTQYF,TGCAGTGCTAGTAGGGGACTAGCGGGAGGGCCAGATACGCAGTATTTT
TRBJ2-3,TRBV2,14,NA,NA,CASSGFSLTDTQYF,TGTGCCAGCTCAGGTTTTTCCCTAACAGATACGCAGTATTTT
TRBJ1-6,TRBV7-9,12,NA,many,CASSLLGSPLHF,TGTGCCAGCAGCTTACTGGGATCACCCCTCCACTTT
TRBJ1-2,TRBV7-2,14,TRBD1,many,CASSSGDRVYGYTF,TGTGCCAGCAGCAGTGGGGACAGGGTCTATGGCTACACCTTC
TRBJ1-6,TRBV27,16,NA,NA,CVSSLYGGAHNSPLHF,TGTGTCAGCAGTTTATATGGGGGAGCTCATAATTCACCCCTCCACTTT
TRBJ2-5,TRBV4-3,18,NA,many,CASSQDLVGVGGVETQYF,TGCGCCAGCAGCCAAGATTTGGTTGGCGTGGGTGGCGTAGAGACCCAGTACTTC
TRBJ2-5,TRBV10-3,16,TRBD2,many,CATRGTGLAGGETQYF,TGTGCCACACGCGGTACGGGACTAGCGGGAGGAGAGACCCAGTACTTC
TRBJ1-1,TRBV28,15,NA,few,CASSFLMGRNTEAFF,TGTGCCAGCAGTTTCCTCATGGGGAGGAACACTGAAGCTTTCTTT
TRBJ1-1,TRBV28,12,NA,few,CASTFPGTEAFF,TGTGCCAGCACCTTCCCGGGGACTGAAGCTTTCTTT
TRBJ2-1,TRBV10-1,15,TRBD2,many,CANLTSGRDLNEQFF,TGCGCCAACTTGACTAGCGGGAGAGATTTGAATGAGCAGTTCTTC
TRBJ2-7,TRBV6-5,15,NA,few,CASSYSGGSGYEQYF,TGTGCCAGCAGTTATTCTGGAGGGAGCGGGTACGAGCAGTACTTC
TRBJ2-1,TRBV28,13,NA,few,CASSPQGWQGQFF,TGTGCCAGCAGTCCCCAGGGCTGGCAGGGGCAGTTCTTC